This T cell receptor (beta chain) was found in a study of blood T cell repertoires in COVID-19. Looking at the study overall: COVID-19 samples, acute and convalescent, were from the United States, Italy and Spain.

Under the authors' procedure: How many nucleated cells were present was estimated from reference gene primer amplification. This table comes from immunoSEQ multiplex PCR, and its TCRdb copy is limited to in-frame clones, with some not included. V and J calls and clone size are as listed in that table; D and trimming were resolved from the DNA. The sample carries more than 150,000 clones, around 80% recorded once. With 5 bases removed from V and 4 bases from J, the gap between germline ends came to 15 bases. This CDR3 has 14 residues. Looked up from germline, CDR1 is SGHTA and CDR2 is FQGTGA. The receptor's source is a woman aged 60 to 75 with acute or convalescent COVID-19. The rearrangement uses TRBV7-3 and TRBJ2-7; D perhaps matches TRBD1 (8 bases). Sequencing was performed on peripheral blood. The DNA for the CDR3 is TGTGCCAGCAGCCCACAGGGGGGGGTATACGAGCAGTACTTC. It encodes CASSPQGGVYEQYF. Supplemented by reference TRBV7-3 and TRBJ2-7, the full variable domain reads GAGVSQTPSNKVTEKGKYVELRCDPISGHTALYWYRQSLGQGPEFLIYFQGTGAADDSGLPNDRFFAVRPEGSVSTLKIQRTERGDSAVYLCASSPQGGVYEQYFGPGTRLTVT.